This TCR beta chain was documented in a study of cytomegalovirus exposure and HLA in healthy donors. Study information: An analysis done earlier identified about 100 million unique TCR beta sequences from roughly 190 million T cells.

Overall study results and limits: Previous analysis showed most TCR beta V segments were productive about 87% or about 30% of the time. For most subjects, TCR beta sequences were reported to predict HLA-A and HLA-B alleles with accuracy.

Both 60 Vbeta primers and 13 Jbeta primers went into the PCR. As handled by the study authors: A later analysis counted about 80 million unique TCR beta chains, 9.5 million to 13 million shared. Profiling relied on immunoSEQ multiplex PCR, and the TCRdb table lists in-frame clones only, not all of them. V and J calls and clone size follow that table, whereas D and trimming were derived from the DNA. Seen here are about 180,000 clones, roughly 80% observed once, and the top ten hold 2% to 2.5%. On this clone itself: The antigen remains unidentified.

The V gene's germline CDR1 is SEHNR and CDR2 FQNEAQ (reference sequence). There are 16 residues in the CDR3. With V trimmed by 5 bases and J by 2 bases, 8 bases remained unmatched. Material for sequencing was PBMCs. The receptor's source is a man aged 60 to 69 in good health and CMV-seronegative. The chain recombines TRBV7-9 with TRBJ2-7; 11 positions match TRBD2. This CDR3 is CASSQLTSGDPYEQYF. The CDR3 region has the DNA TGTGCCAGCAGCCAGCTGACTAGCGGGGACCCCTACGAGCAGTACTTC. Drawing the rest from reference TRBV7-9 and TRBJ2-7, the complete variable domain is DTGVSQNPRHKITKRGQNVTFRCDPISEHNRLYWYRQTLGQGPEFLTYFQNEAQLEKSRLLSDRFSAERPKGSFSTLEIQRTEQGDSAMYLCASSQLTSGDPYEQYFGPGTRLTVT.